The 22 T cell receptor beta chains below come from one sample, sequenced in a study of PD-1 blockade in classical Hodgkin lymphoma. The sample's time point: cycle 4 day 1 (C4D1), after six to seven weeks of nivolumab. Relapse was seen in all patients after autologous stem cell transplantation, and brentuximab vedotin exposure was variable. The authors purified CD4+ T cells from thawed PBMCs by magnetic negative selection. This table comes from immunoSEQ multiplex PCR, and its TCRdb copy is limited to in-frame clones, with some not included. Here the sample spans about 15,000 clones, 78% being singletons. This specimen consisted of CD4+ T cells from blood, obtained before the fourth cycle of nivolumab. Every receptor here comes from a human donor with classical Hodgkin lymphoma.

The V call is TRBV10-3, the J call TRBJ2-3, with 8 bases lining up with TRBD1. V was clipped by 6 bases and J by 4 bases; unmatched bases: 3. Germline loops: CDR1 ENHRY, CDR2 SYGVKD. This CDR3 region has 13 residues. CDR3 residues: CAISGTGPDTQYF. The DNA of the CDR3 is TGTGCCATCAGCGGGACAGGACCAGATACGCAGTATTTT.

V is TRBV30 and J is TRBJ2-7; 11 positions agree with TRBD2. Germline-derived CDR1 and CDR2 are GTSNPN and SVGIG (reference sequence). The CDR3 is 17 amino acids. V gave up 2 bases and J gave up 3 bases; unmatched junction bases: 12. Here the CDR3 DNA reads TGTGCCTGGAGTTTGGGGACTAGCGGAATAGTGTACTACGAGCAGTACTTC. Translating it yields CAWSLGTSGIVYYEQYF.

The chain joins TRBV4-1 to TRBJ2-5; D uncertain. The germline V and J ends were trimmed by 1 base and 2 bases, with 8 bases remaining between them. Germline V gives CDR1 MGHRA, CDR2 YSYEKL. This CDR3 region has 14 residues. CDR3 protein: CASSQGPSQETQYF. The CDR3 DNA sequence: TGCGCCAGCAGCCAAGGTCCGTCACAAGAGACCCAGTACTTC.

This clone was counted only a few times. The chain carries TRBV5-6 and TRBJ1-2, with 8 bases lining up with TRBD1. The CDR3 sequence is 14 residues long. The germline V gene has CDR1 SGHDT and CDR2 YYEEEE. After removal of 1 base from V and 2 bases from J, the junction contained 1 base not matched to a gene. The CDR3 spells CASSLPGGNYGYTF. The CDR3 DNA follows: TGTGCCAGCAGCTTGCCAGGGGGCAACTATGGCTACACCTTC.

This chain connects TRBV18 to TRBJ1-5; no reliable D call. Trimming removed 2 bases from V and 0 bases from J, with 5 bases in between. The CDR3 runs 14 residues. Germline CDR1 and CDR2: KGHSH and LQKENI. The CDR3 coding sequence is TGTGCCAGCTCACCATTCGATAGCAATCAGCCCCAGCATTTT. It is translated as CASSPFDSNQPQHF.

This chain links TRBV28 with TRBJ1-2; D unresolved. V gave up 5 bases and J gave up 8 bases, with 18 bases separating them. This CDR3 spans 14 amino acids. In germline, CDR1 is MDHEN, CDR2 SYDVKM. The CDR3 is CASSRQVWDPGYTF. The CDR3, as DNA: TGTGCCAGCAGTCGTCAGGTCTGGGATCCGGGCTACACCTTC.

The chain carries TRBV5-1 and TRBJ1-4, with 10 bases identical to TRBD1. Germline CDR1 is SGHRS and CDR2 is YFSETQ. There are 14 residues in the CDR3. With V trimmed by 4 bases and J by 4 bases, 1 base remained unmatched. The CDR3, as DNA: TGCGCCAGCAGCCGGGACAGGGGTAATGAAAAACTGTTTTTT. Its translation is CASSRDRGNEKLFF.

This sequence joins TRBV5-1 and TRBJ1-6, with no clear D. Looked up from germline, CDR1 is SGHRS and CDR2 is YFSETQ. V shed 1 base and J shed 5 bases, with 7 bases lying between them. There are 14 residues in the CDR3. The CDR3 sequence is CASSLLANNSPLHF. As DNA, the CDR3 is TGCGCCAGCAGCTTGTTGGCGAATAATTCACCCCTCCACTTT.

This sequence joins TRBV12-5 and TRBJ2-3; the match to TRBD2 covers 8 bases. The V gene end was trimmed by 4 bases and the J gene end by 4 bases; junction bases not matched to a gene: 10. Germline assignment: CDR1 LGHNT and CDR2 FRNRAP. The CDR3 length is 16 residues. CDR3 sequence (DNA): TGTGCTAGTGGTTCCCCCCGGGAGGGGGTCCCAGATACGCAGTATTTT. Translating gives CASGSPREGVPDTQYF.

The V gene is TRBV20-1, the J gene TRBJ2-5; D remains ambiguous. The CDR3 has 10 amino acids. Germline CDR1 is DFQATT and CDR2 is SNEGSKA (reference sequence). V was cut by 6 bases and J by 7 bases, with 9 bases left in between. Written as DNA, the CDR3 is TGCAGTGCGGCTCCTGGGACCCAGTACTTC. It encodes CSAAPGTQYF.

The rearrangement uses TRBV28 and TRBJ2-7, with 7 bases matching TRBD2. The CDR3 loop spans 14 amino acids. The ends lost 3 bases at V and 0 bases at J; junction bases unmatched: 2. CDR1 and CDR2 (germline): MDHEN, SYDVKM. The CDR3 spells CASSLGGSSYEQYF. CDR3 bases: TGTGCCAGCAGTTTGGGGGGGAGCTCCTACGAGCAGTACTTC.

V is TRBV2 and J is TRBJ1-5; 12 bases are shared with TRBD1. Germline V CDR1 and CDR2: SNHLY, FYNNEI. The CDR3 is 16 residues long. After removal of 7 bases from V and 6 bases from J, the junction contained 10 bases not matched to a gene. CDR3 nucleotide sequence: TGTGCCAGCACCGCATCCGGGACAGGGGGCGGTCAGCCCCAGCATTTT. As protein: CASTASGTGGGQPQHF.

This chain connects TRBV2 to TRBJ2-4, with 7 bases aligning to TRBD1. The CDR3 sequence is 18 residues long. After removal of 3 bases from V and 0 bases from J, the junction contained 11 bases not matched to a gene. Germline loops: CDR1 SNHLY, CDR2 FYNNEI. CDR3 protein: CASSDLGGVKQAKNIQYF. As DNA, the CDR3 is TGTGCCAGCAGTGATCTAGGGGGCGTCAAACAAGCCAAAAACATTCAGTACTTC.

This clone was picked up a small number of times. This chain links TRBV2 with TRBJ1-4, with a possible D match to TRBD1 (6 bases). V was trimmed by 2 bases and J by 3 bases, leaving 13 bases between them. This CDR3 spans 16 amino acids. Germline CDR1 and CDR2: SNHLY and FYNNEI. CDR3 DNA sequence: TGTGCCAGCAGTGAAATGGGGGCTGGGGCTAATGAAAAACTGTTTTTT. It codes for CASSEMGAGANEKLFF.

This clone was counted between two and nine times. The V gene is TRBV19, the J gene TRBJ1-1; D gene unclear. The germline V gene encodes CDR1 LNHDA and CDR2 SQIVND (reference sequence). The CDR3 has 12 residues. Trimming took 3 bases from V and 11 from J, leaving 13 bases between them. CDR3 sequence: CASSMAVGGAFF. CDR3 nucleotide sequence: TGTGCCAGTAGTATGGCGGTGGGTGGCGCTTTCTTT.

The table lists this clone with a few counts. The J gene is TRBJ2-1, the V gene TRBV5-8, with 11 positions matching TRBD2. Per the germline V gene, CDR1 is SGHTS and CDR2 is YDEGEE. Trimming removed 4 bases from V and 3 bases from J; junction bases left unmatched: 6. This CDR3 region has 16 residues. The CDR3 is CASSITGTSGYNEQFF. The CDR3 region has the DNA TGTGCCAGCAGCATTACCGGGACTAGCGGCTACAATGAGCAGTTCTTC.

The chain links TRBV19 to TRBJ2-1; D uncertain. The CDR3 is 15 residues long. The V end lost 6 bases, the J end lost 6 bases, and 18 bases lay between the germline ends. Germline V gene lookup returns CDR1 LNHDA and CDR2 SQIVND (reference sequence). The DNA for the CDR3 is TGTGCCAGTAGCGAATGGGTGGGGTCGACCAATGAGCAGTTCTTC. Protein sequence: CASSEWVGSTNEQFF.

The sample holds a few counts of this clone. The gene calls are TRBV14 and TRBJ2-7; D is ambiguous. Germline V lookup: CDR1 SGHDN, CDR2 FVKESK. Between the trimmed V and J ends, which lost 1 base and 1 base, there was a span of 2 bases. CDR3 length equals 12 residues. Here the CDR3 DNA reads TGTGCCAGCAGCCAAGTATCCTACGAGCAGTACTTC. Protein product: CASSQVSYEQYF.

The V gene is TRBV7-9, the J gene TRBJ2-5, with D maybe TRBD2 (5 bases). The V gene lost 4 bases and the J gene lost 2 bases, with 11 bases spanning the gap. CDR1 and CDR2 from the germline V gene are SEHNR and FQNEAQ (reference sequence). The CDR3 has 14 amino acids. CDR3 coding DNA: TGTGCCAGCAGCTCCCGCGGGTCTCAAGAGACCCAGTACTTC. Translated, it gives CASSSRGSQETQYF.

The CDR3 loop reads CASSTGSITEAFF. The CDR3 nucleotides read TGTGCCAGCAGTACAGGGTCGATCACTGAAGCTTTCTTT. The chain combines TRBV7-9 with TRBJ1-1, with D possibly matching TRBD1 (6 bases). CDR1 is SEHNR, CDR2 FQNEAQ, per germline (reference sequence). V lost 6 bases and J lost 4, with 12 bases in between. CDR3 length: 13 amino acids.

This chain joins TRBV6-5 and TRBJ2-1; D uncertain. CDR3 size: 16 residues. The V end was cut by 0 bases, the J end by 0 bases, with 9 bases between. Germline-derived CDR1 and CDR2 are MNHEY and SVGAGI. CDR3 bases: TGTGCCAGCAGTTACTCATCTTCGAGCTCCTACAATGAGCAGTTCTTC. As protein: CASSYSSSSSYNEQFF.

The chain employs TRBV5-6 and TRBJ1-2; D may be TRBD1 (5 bases). The germline V gene encodes CDR1 SGHDT and CDR2 YYEEEE. Trimming stripped 1 base from V and 2 bases from J, with 9 bases between. This CDR3 comprises 14 residues. As DNA, the CDR3 is TGTGCCAGCAGCTTGTATAGGGACAACTATGGCTACACCTTC. Its protein is CASSLYRDNYGYTF.